The 17 T cell receptor beta chains reported below all come from one sample, sequenced in a study of T cells in Graves' hyperthyroidism and ophthalmopathy. Authors of the study amplified TCR beta CDR3 regions from RNA transcripts. A set of HTBI primers served as the primers for a first-round RT-PCR of the TCR CDR3. Via MiXCR, TCRdb re-called the multiplex PCR reads, giving one row per CDR3 protein. The sample lists approximately 400,000 distinct CDR3 sequences; roughly 13% were seen once. Input material: blood. Receptors originate from a woman between 55 and 75 years old with Graves' hyperthyroidism.

There are many counts of this clonotype. This chain uses TRBV7-2 with TRBJ2-1, with D tentatively TRBD2 (6 bases). CDR3 length: 15 amino acids. Germline CDR1 and CDR2: SGHTA and FQGNSA. V lost 7 bases and J 3 bases, leaving 16 bases between the germline ends. Here the CDR3 DNA reads TGTGCCAGCACCGGGCCGGCGGGACTCTACAATGAGCAGTTCTTC. It encodes CASTGPAGLYNEQFF.

The V and J genes are TRBV14 and TRBJ2-2; D may be TRBD1 (5 bases). V was shortened by 5 bases and J by 0 bases, with 19 bases between the two germline ends. Germline CDR1 reads SGHDN; CDR2 reads FVKESK. This CDR3 has 18 residues. CDR3 DNA sequence: TGTGCCAGCAGCAGAGCTCGGGTCAGGGATTCGAACACCGGGGAGCTGTTTTTT. It is translated as CASSRARVRDSNTGELFF.

Many counts were recorded for this clonotype. This chain joins TRBV7-2 and TRBJ1-2; 8 nucleotides agree with TRBD1. The trim removed 1 base at V and 3 bases at J, leaving 1 base unmatched. Germline V gene sequence: CDR1 SGHTA, CDR2 FQGNSA. The CDR3 consists of 14 residues. CDR3: CASSLDRGDYGYTF. CDR3 nucleotide sequence: TGTGCCAGCAGCTTAGACAGGGGGGACTATGGCTACACCTTC.

This clonotype was recorded a few times. The rearrangement links TRBV19 to TRBJ2-2, with D uncertain. The CDR3 length is 14 residues. Germline loops: CDR1 LNHDA, CDR2 SQIVND (reference sequence). Trimming cost V 8 bases and J 0 bases, with 10 bases left between them. The CDR3 DNA reads as TGTGCCAGTCGCTACATTACGAACACCGGGGAGCTGTTTTTT. It specifies CASRYITNTGELFF.

The chain has TRBV7-9 and TRBJ1-2; unclear D gene. The V gene lost 2 bases and the J gene lost 5 bases, with 9 bases spanning the gap. The germline V gene encodes CDR1 SEHNR and CDR2 FQNEAQ (reference sequence). CDR3 length: 13 residues. The CDR3 sequence: CASSLNGDYGYTF. The CDR3 DNA reads as TGTGCCAGCAGCTTAAACGGAGATTATGGCTACACCTTC.

There are many counts of this clonotype. The chain combines TRBV12-5 with TRBJ1-1; 7 bases are shared with TRBD1. The CDR3 runs 17 residues. With 4 bases clipped from V and 8 bases from J, the junction kept 19 bases outside the gene matches. In germline, CDR1 is LGHNT, CDR2 FRNRAP. CDR3 residues: CASGSRSPGQDPREAFF. The CDR3 nucleotides read TGTGCTAGTGGTTCCCGGTCCCCCGGACAGGATCCTCGGGAAGCTTTCTTT.

This clonotype was found many times. The chain combines TRBV10-2 with TRBJ1-2, with D tentatively TRBD1 (6 bases). The CDR3 is made up of 15 amino acids. Looked up from germline, CDR1 is WSHSY and CDR2 is SAAADI. V lost 3 bases to trimming and J lost 5 bases, with 16 bases between them. CDR3 DNA sequence: TGCGCCAGCAGTGATACAGGGATCGTGGGTTATGGCTACACCTTC. This encodes CASSDTGIVGYGYTF.

This clonotype has more than one count but fewer than ten. The J gene is TRBJ1-2, the V gene TRBV19; TRBD1 agrees at 9 bases. Germline values: CDR1 LNHDA, CDR2 SQIVND (reference sequence). CDR3 size: 16 residues. J gave up 2 bases and V 8 bases, and 12 bases lay outside the gene matches. This chain's CDR3 is CASHRGRKGSNYGYTF. The CDR3 DNA reads TGTGCCAGTCACAGGGGGCGCAAAGGATCGAACTATGGCTACACCTTC. The entire variable domain, with the rest obtained from reference TRBV19 and TRBJ1-2, is as follows: DGGITQSPKYLFRKEGQNVTLSCEQNLNHDAMYWYRQDPGQGLRLIYYSQIVNDFQKGDIAEGYSVSREKKESFPLTVTSAQKNPTAFYLCASHRGRKGSNYGYTFGSGTRLTVV.

The chain joins TRBV20-1 to TRBJ2-3; no clear D gene. Trimming left V 0 bases short and J 2 bases short, with 12 bases between. The CDR3 loop spans 15 amino acids. The germline CDR1 and CDR2 sequences are DFQATT and SNEGSKA (reference sequence). This CDR3 is CSARDRSIYTDTQYF. The CDR3 DNA reads as TGCAGTGCTAGAGATCGGTCCATCTACACAGATACGCAGTATTTT.

This clonotype appeared many times. The J gene is TRBJ2-5, the V gene TRBV2, with TRBD1 as a possible D gene (5 bases). CDR3 length: 13 amino acids. Trimming pared 0 bases from V and 7 bases from J, leaving 9 bases between. Germline V gives CDR1 SNHLY, CDR2 FYNNEI. The CDR3 coding sequence is TGTGCCAGCAGTGAAGCAGGGGTGGGGACCCAGTACTTC. Its protein is CASSEAGVGTQYF.

This clonotype was counted a few times. The chain carries TRBV18 and TRBJ2-6; D could derive from TRBD1 or TRBD2 (5 bases each). V lost 5 bases and J lost 5, with 13 bases in between. This CDR3 region has 15 residues. CDR1 is KGHSH, CDR2 LQKENI, per germline. CDR3 in DNA: TGTGCCAGCTCATCCCGGGACCCTAGGGCCAACGTCCTGACTTTC. Encoded protein: CASSSRDPRANVLTF. The complete variable domain, with remaining parts taken from reference TRBV18 and TRBJ2-6, reads NAGVMQNPRHLVRRRGQEARLRCSPMKGHSHVYWYRQLPEEGLKFMVYLQKENIIDESGMPKERFSAEFPKEGPSILRIQQVVRGDSAAYFCASSSRDPRANVLTFGAGSRLTVL.

This clonotype turned up a few times. V usage is TRBV7-9 and J usage is TRBJ1-2; D is unresolved. Trimming cost V 2 bases and J 8 bases, with 6 bases left between them. Per the germline V gene, CDR1 is SEHNR and CDR2 is FQNEAQ (reference sequence). The CDR3 covers 11 residues. In DNA, the CDR3 is TGTGCCAGCAGCTTATGGAGCGGCTACACCTTC. This encodes CASSLWSGYTF.

This clonotype was observed at least ten times. V and J are TRBV7-9 and TRBJ2-4; D is perhaps TRBD2 (6 bases). CDR3 length equals 17 residues. Germline CDR1 is SEHNR and CDR2 is FQNEAQ (reference sequence). V lost 1 base and J 3 bases, leaving 16 bases between the germline ends. CDR3 loop: CASSLDRNGEDKNIQYF. The CDR3 bases are TGTGCCAGCAGCTTAGATCGAAACGGGGAGGACAAAAACATTCAGTACTTC.

At least ten counts were recorded for this clonotype. The genes are TRBV5-1 and TRBJ2-5; the match to TRBD2 covers 10 bases. Looked up from germline, CDR1 is SGHRS and CDR2 is YFSETQ. CDR3 length: 15 amino acids. V lost 0 bases and J lost 5; bases outside the gene matches: 4. The CDR3 region is CASSLASGRVETQYF. The DNA of the CDR3 is TGCGCCAGCAGCTTGGCTAGCGGGAGAGTGGAGACCCAGTACTTC.

The sample holds many counts of this clonotype. The chain uses TRBV20-1 and TRBJ1-2; D uncertain. The CDR3 has 12 residues. V lost 6 bases, J lost 4 bases, and 12 bases lay in between. Germline CDR1 reads DFQATT; CDR2 reads SNEGSKA (reference sequence). The CDR3 nucleotides are TGCAGTGCCCGAGAAAGTGGCTATGGCTACACCTTC. This sequence encodes CSARESGYGYTF.

This clonotype appeared a few times. A read error may be the cause here, since a much bigger clone is one base away. The chain employs TRBV20-1 and TRBJ1-1; TRBD1 might be the D (6 bases). There are 15 residues in the CDR3. Germline-derived CDR1 and CDR2 are DFQATT and SNEGSKA (reference sequence). V was shortened by 0 bases and J by 4 bases, with 15 bases between the two germline ends. CDR3 loop: CSARDPRTASTEAFF. In nucleotides, the CDR3 is TGCAGTGCTAGAGACCCCCGGACAGCGAGCACTGAAGCTTTCTTT.

This clonotype has just a few counts. This chain uses TRBV29-1 with TRBJ2-5, with 7 bases fitting TRBD2. This CDR3 is built from 14 residues. V lost 3 bases, J lost 0 bases, and 4 bases stayed unmatched. From germline, CDR1 is SQVTM and CDR2 ANQGSEA. The CDR3 protein is CSVDRGTNQETQYF. CDR3 nucleotides: TGCAGCGTTGATAGAGGGACTAACCAAGAGACCCAGTACTTC.